The 25 T cell receptor beta chains presented below share a single source sample, sequenced in a study of OX40 agonist ivuxolimab in advanced cancers. The protocol was immunoSEQ multiplex PCR, while the TCRdb copy is restricted to in-frame clones and leaves out a portion. This table has more than 10,000 clones, roughly 82% appearing once. Material: CD4+ or CD8+ T cells sorted from blood, obtained in a trial of the OX40 agonist ivuxolimab. The receptors originated from an adult with an advanced solid tumor such as melanoma, head and neck, liver or kidney cancer.

The CDR3, as DNA: TGTGCCAGCTCAGACCAGGGGGCTGAAGCTTTCTTT. It codes for CASSDQGAEAFF. J is TRBJ1-1 and V is TRBV18; 7 bases fit TRBD1. V lost 5 bases to trimming and J lost 6 bases; unmatched junction nucleotides: 3. The germline gives CDR1 KGHSH, CDR2 LQKENI. This CDR3 region has 12 residues.

The CDR3 DNA is TGTGCCAGCATGGACGGGACTGATAGTACCACTGAAGCTTTCTTT. Protein product: CASMDGTDSTTEAFF. The chain recombines TRBV11-2 with TRBJ1-1, with D perhaps TRBD1 (5 bases). CDR1 SGHAT and CDR2 FQNNGV come from the germline V gene. Trimming took off 7 bases at V and 4 bases at J, with 19 bases between the two ends. The CDR3 is 15 amino acids.

The rearrangement joins TRBV5-1 to TRBJ2-5; no reliable D call. The DNA matches TRBJ2-7 better at its end, which makes the J call doubtful. The CDR3 consists of 15 residues. The germline V gene encodes CDR1 SGHRS and CDR2 YFSETQ. CDR3 sequence (DNA): TGCGCCAGCAGCTTGGCCAGGCTAGGCTCCTACGAGCAGTACTTC. This gives the protein CASSLARLGSYEQYF.

This rearrangement joins TRBV10-2 to TRBJ2-1; TRBD2 agrees at 9 bases. Germline CDR1 reads WSHSY; CDR2 reads SAAADI. The length of the CDR3 is 15 residues. V shed 2 bases and J 8 bases; nucleotides not matched to a gene: 7. The CDR3 bases are TGCGCCAGCAGTGAGATTAGCGGGAGTGTGGATGAGCAGTTCTTC. It yields the protein CASSEISGSVDEQFF.

In its sample, this clone was seen a few times. The chain combines TRBV18 with TRBJ1-2; D is uncertain. Trimming stripped 0 bases from V and 4 bases from J, with 12 bases between. The CDR3 runs to 15 residues. Per germline, CDR1 KGHSH and CDR2 LQKENI. CDR3 DNA sequence: TGTGCCAGCTCACCACCGGAGCGACTTGGCTATGGCTACACCTTC. Its translation: CASSPPERLGYGYTF.

The rearrangement links TRBV28 to TRBJ1-1, with D unclear. This CDR3 region has 16 residues. Trimming pared 8 bases from V and 5 bases from J, leaving 24 bases between. Germline V CDR1 and CDR2: MDHEN, SYDVKM. This CDR3 is CASYLEWKGGRTEAFF. CDR3 coding DNA: TGTGCCAGCTATCTAGAGTGGAAGGGTGGTAGGACTGAAGCTTTCTTT.

The chain joins TRBV27 to TRBJ1-1, with D perhaps matching TRBD1 (5 bases). Deletions cut 5 bases from V and 11 bases from J, with 21 bases between. The CDR3 runs 14 residues. Germline loops: CDR1 MNHEY, CDR2 SMNVEV (reference sequence). DNA of the CDR3: TGTGCCAGCAGTCCTCTATCCGACAGAAAAGACGCTTTCTTT. Residues: CASSPLSDRKDAFF.

J is TRBJ2-7 and V is TRBV6-5, with D perhaps TRBD1 or TRBD2 (6 bases each). V shed 6 bases and J shed 5 bases, with 20 bases lying between them. Germline V gives CDR1 MNHEY, CDR2 SVGAGI. CDR3 length: 15 amino acids. CDR3 in DNA: TGTGCCAGCAGACAATTAGACACCGGGGGCGACGAGCAGTACTTC. This gives the protein CASRQLDTGGDEQYF.

The rearrangement uses TRBV7-9 and TRBJ1-3; possible D gene TRBD1, 5 bases. V lost 5 bases and J 0 bases, leaving 14 bases between the germline ends. The CDR3 contains 16 residues. In germline, CDR1 is SEHNR, CDR2 FQNEAQ (reference sequence). The CDR3: CASSPRGSRSGNTIYF. The CDR3 DNA follows: TGTGCCAGCAGCCCACGGGGCTCCCGCTCTGGAAACACCATATATTTT. Full variable domain (remainder filled in from reference TRBV7-9 and TRBJ1-3): DTGVSQNPRHKITKRGQNVTFRCDPISEHNRLYWYRQTLGQGPEFLTYFQNEAQLEKSRLLSDRFSAERPKGSFSTLEIQRTEQGDSAMYLCASSPRGSRSGNTIYFGEGSWLTVV.

This sequence joins TRBV9 and TRBJ2-7, with a weak D call TRBD1 (5 bases). Germline lookup yields CDR1 SGDLS and CDR2 YYNGEE. Trimming took off 4 bases at V and 2 bases at J, with 13 bases between the two ends. This CDR3 contains 14 residues. CDR3 DNA: TGTGCCAGCAGCTTCCAGGACATTGCCTACGAGCAGTACTTC. Its translation is CASSFQDIAYEQYF.

The CDR3 bases are TGTGCCTGGAGTGATACTAACTCCCCACCCCTCCACTTT. Translation gives CAWSDTNSPPLHF. V usage is TRBV30 and J usage is TRBJ1-6; D gene unclear. Germline CDR1 reads GTSNPN; CDR2 reads SVGIG (reference sequence). CDR3 length: 13 amino acids. V gave up 1 base and J gave up 11 bases, with 12 bases separating them.

The V gene is TRBV9, the J gene TRBJ1-1, with 9 bases aligning to TRBD1. The CDR3 runs to 18 residues. Germline lookup yields CDR1 SGDLS and CDR2 YYNGEE. Trimming cost V 3 bases and J 11 bases; bases outside gene matches: 23. CDR3 nucleotide sequence: TGTGCCAGCAGCGAGCGGGACAGGGTAATCCGAAGTGAGGTGGTGGCTTTCTTT. Translating gives CASSERDRVIRSEVVAFF. The whole variable domain, remainder taken from reference TRBV9 and TRBJ1-1, is DSGVTQTPKHLITATGQRVTLRCSPRSGDLSVYWYQQSLDQGLQFLIQYYNGEERAKGNILERFSAQQFPDLHSELNLSSLELGDSALYFCASSERDRVIRSEVVAFFGQGTRLTVV.

The V gene is TRBV7-9, the J gene TRBJ2-5, with unresolved D. With 6 bases removed from V and 1 base from J, the gap between germline ends came to 21 bases. Germline V gene sequence: CDR1 SEHNR, CDR2 FQNEAQ (reference sequence). The CDR3 totals 17 residues. The CDR3 sequence: CASSNPSLSYTQETQYF. The CDR3 DNA reads TGTGCCAGCAGTAACCCCTCCCTTTCCTATACCCAAGAGACCCAGTACTTC.

CDR3 nucleotide sequence: TGTGCCAGCAGTTTATTTCCCAGCGGATTAAACAATGAGCAGTTCTTC. Protein: CASSLFPSGLNNEQFF. This chain joins TRBV28 and TRBJ2-1; perhaps TRBD2 as D (5 bases). CDR3 length: 16 amino acids. Germline assignment: CDR1 MDHEN and CDR2 SYDVKM. Deletions cut 1 base from V and 5 bases from J, with 15 bases between. Using reference TRBV28 and TRBJ2-1 for the parts outside the CDR3, the full variable domain is DVKVTQSSRYLVKRTGEKVFLECVQDMDHENMFWYRQDPGLGLRLIYFSYDVKMKEKGDIPEGYSVSREKKERFSLILESASTNQTSMYLCASSLFPSGLNNEQFFGPGTRLTVL.

V gene TRBV4-3 combines with J gene TRBJ2-2; D is uncertain. This CDR3 is 15 amino acids long. Trimming shortened V by 1 base and J by 1 base, and 7 bases separated the two germline ends. CDR1 LGHNA and CDR2 YSLEER come from the germline V gene. The CDR3 DNA follows: TGCGCCAGCAGCCAAGCGGCGGAGAACACCGGGGAGCTGTTTTTT. This codes for CASSQAAENTGELFF.

The chain employs TRBV7-9 and TRBJ1-4; TRBD1 matches at 8 bases. With 5 bases clipped from V and 3 bases from J, the junction kept 11 bases outside the gene matches. CDR1 and CDR2 from the germline V gene are SEHNR and FQNEAQ (reference sequence). The CDR3 consists of 17 residues. The CDR3 DNA sequence: TGTGCCAGCAGCCCGGTGGCAGGGGGCAGGTCTAATGAAAAACTGTTTTTT. Its protein is CASSPVAGGRSNEKLFF.

The chain combines TRBV9 with TRBJ1-1; D not resolved. The ends were cut back, 0 bases at V and 7 bases at J, with 10 bases in the middle. Germline lookup yields CDR1 SGDLS and CDR2 YYNGEE. The CDR3 totals 13 residues. CDR3 protein: CASSVGSVGEAFF. CDR3 in DNA: TGTGCCAGCAGCGTAGGGAGCGTGGGTGAAGCTTTCTTT.

The chain is built from TRBV5-1 and TRBJ2-7; possible D gene TRBD2, 6 bases. V was trimmed by 3 bases and J by 7 bases, leaving 14 bases between them. This CDR3 is built from 13 residues. Germline V gene data show CDR1 as SGHRS and CDR2 as YFSETQ. The CDR3 nucleotides read TGCGCCAGCAGCTCCACGGGGGTTGGGGAGCAGTACTTC. Protein product: CASSSTGVGEQYF.

V usage is TRBV10-3 and J usage is TRBJ1-5; D gene uncertain. Trimming shortened V by 5 bases and J by 2 bases, and 10 bases separated the two germline ends. The CDR3 sequence is 14 residues long. The V gene's germline CDR1 is ENHRY and CDR2 SYGVKD. The DNA for the CDR3 is TGTGCCATCAGTTTCGAGGACGGCAATCAGCCCCAGCATTTT. Protein sequence: CAISFEDGNQPQHF.

This chain uses TRBV5-4 with TRBJ2-1; D perhaps matches TRBD1 (5 bases). Germline loops: CDR1 SGHNT, CDR2 YYREEE (reference sequence). V was clipped by 0 bases and J by 8 bases, with 15 bases between them. This CDR3 spans 15 amino acids. The CDR3 loop reads CASSLEPRAADEQFF. For the CDR3, the DNA is TGTGCCAGCAGCTTGGAGCCCAGGGCGGCGGATGAGCAGTTCTTC.

V is TRBV13 and J is TRBJ1-5, with 10 bases that match TRBD1. Germline V gives CDR1 PRHDT, CDR2 FYEKMQ (reference sequence). This CDR3 has 16 amino acids. J was trimmed by 4 bases and V by 2 bases; bases with no gene match: 5. The CDR3 spells CASSLRMDRGNQPQHF. Written as DNA, the CDR3 is TGTGCCAGCAGCTTACGTATGGACAGGGGGAATCAGCCCCAGCATTTT.

This clone was counted a single time. The chain joins TRBV6-4 to TRBJ2-1; TRBD2 matches at 10 bases. The CDR3 extends over 15 amino acids. Germline V gene sequence: CDR1 MRHNA, CDR2 SNTAGT. With 3 bases clipped from V and 9 bases from J, the junction kept 8 bases outside the gene matches. CDR3 sequence reads: CASSEMASGSSEQFF. The CDR3 coding sequence is TGTGCCAGCAGTGAAATGGCTAGCGGGAGCAGTGAGCAGTTCTTC.

The rearrangement links TRBV4-1 to TRBJ2-3, with D uncertain. The CDR3 runs 14 residues. The V gene's germline CDR1 is MGHRA and CDR2 YSYEKL. Trimming took 3 bases from V and 1 from J, leaving 8 bases between them. The CDR3 nucleotides are TGCGCCAGCAGCCACGCCGGGCGCACAGATACGCAGTATTTT. Its protein product is CASSHAGRTDTQYF.

This sequence joins TRBV27 and TRBJ2-7; 7 bases map to TRBD2. V was pared by 5 bases and J by 0 bases, with 4 bases of the junction left unmatched. CDR1 is MNHEY and CDR2 is SMNVEV in the germline V gene (reference sequence). The CDR3 is 14 amino acids. CDR3 nucleotide sequence: TGTGCCAGCAGTATGGGAGGGAGCTCCTACGAGCAGTACTTC. It is translated as CASSMGGSSYEQYF.

This clone is judged medium-sized. This sequence joins TRBV2 and TRBJ2-3, with TRBD1 matching 7 bases. The V gene end was trimmed by 3 bases and the J gene end by 0 bases; junction bases not matched to a gene: 3. Germline V gene sequence: CDR1 SNHLY, CDR2 FYNNEI. The CDR3 spans 15 residues. CDR3 DNA: TGTGCCAGCAGTGAGGGGACAGCCAGCACAGATACGCAGTATTTT. This encodes CASSEGTASTDTQYF.